This T cell receptor (beta chain) was recovered during a study of blood T cells in healthy people across ages (dated by TCRdb to the mid-2010s). Concerning the study at large: In model experiments, roughly one uniquely barcoded TCR beta cDNA molecule per two T cells was captured by template switching. For two donors (one aged 18 to 29 and one aged 80 or older), the study analyzed two additional independent replicas of 1 million unique cDNA reads from the same blood draw. To avoid experimental bias, donors of different ages were distributed randomly across sequencing lanes. The donors were divided into four age groups: young (average approximately 17 years), middle-aged (about 39), aged (roughly 60) and long-lived (82). The study measured age-related changes in TCR beta repertoire diversity using deep sequencing normalized with unique cDNA molecular identifiers.

Receptor libraries were prepared by 5' RACE. TCRdb names Illumina HiSeq 2500 as the instrument used. The second PCR ran for about 6 to 12 cycles and used a J-beta primer mix along with a sample-barcoded 5' primer. A template-switch 5' adaptor carrying 12 random nucleotides introduced a unique molecular identifier onto each TCR beta cDNA molecule. Each sample yielded at least 3 million CDR3-containing paired-end reads. First-strand cDNA synthesis was performed from all RNA using the Mint cDNA synthesis kit, with priming by a TRBC-specific oligonucleotide. Following uracil-DNA glycosylase treatment, all cDNA underwent a first 18-cycle PCR with the universal primers M1SS and BC2_uni_R. In the paper's pipeline: For normalization, 1 million high-quality reads, each with a distinct molecular identifier, were randomly selected from each sample. Reads with shared molecular identifiers were discarded instead of being binned into consensus sequences. MiTCR, set to a Q25 quality threshold and the strictest error-elimination algorithm, was used for CDR3 identification, clonotype clustering and error correction. A nonparametric unseen species model using Euler transformation provided a lower-bound estimate of total TCR beta diversity. The public reads were reanalyzed by TCRdb: fastp trimming at Q25, MiXCR alignment, in-frame beta chains only. CDR3 protein duplicates are merged, each entry listing the most common genes and DNA. The authors' filters were not applied to this entry. The sample table records roughly 800,000 distinct CDR3 sequences; 58% of these occur just once. The ten top clones hold approximately 23% of the sample.

The CDR3 measures 13 amino acids from cysteine to phenylalanine. Here the CDR3 DNA is all that survives: 39 bases in frame from base 1. Sequences DFQATT (CDR1) and SNEGSKA (CDR2) are obtained from the germline V gene (reference sequence). V and J are truncated by 2 bases and 3 bases respectively, leaving an intervening sequence of 7 bases. About this clonotype itself: No antigen is known for it. Base qualities are not at hand, and no much larger clone is one base apart.

Systemically healthy Caucasian individuals from Russia, 39 in total and aged about 6 to 90 years, were included as donors. About 10 milliliters of peripheral blood were collected from each donor into EDTA-treated Vacutainer tubes. Ficoll-Paque density-gradient centrifugation was used to isolate PBMCs, with at least 6.5 million obtained per sample. Trizol reagent was used to extract total RNA from the PBMCs, yielding at least 5.5 micrograms per sample. The percentages of naive CD45RAhigh/CD27high T cells were determined by flow cytometry on a PBMC aliquot from every donor. General findings and caveats noted by the study authors: Because donor CMV infection status was unknown, age-related changes in expanded clonotypes were potentially confounded. Bulk unsorted PBMC profiling prevented conclusive comparison of naive and antigen-experienced compartments. As age increased, observed TCR beta diversity per million T cells dropped in a roughly linear way, and a significant reduction was already evident by age about 40. Observed TCR beta diversity correlated strongly with the percentage of naive T cells measured by flow cytometry. Compared with the aged group, more naive CD4+ T cells, fewer expanded clones and increased TCR diversity were shown by the long-lived group, suggesting age selection. Estimates of total diversity based on one million sequenced T cells were considered lower bounds and underestimates.

The receptor was isolated from a man aged 30 to 39 in good health. Sequenced: blood. The chain links TRBV20-1 with TRBJ1-4; the D gene remains uncertain. CDR3 protein: CSARIRPNEKLFF. The sequence in DNA is TGCAGTGCTAGAATCCGGCCTAATGAAAAACTGTTTTTT.